This T cell receptor (beta chain) was identified during a study of early T cells in non-severe SARS-CoV-2 infection. Study background: Sequenced bulk RNA came from whole blood that was unsorted, and chains were unpaired.

The study, taken as a whole, reports: CD4 and private specificities were missed by VDJdb matching, which favored anti-spike CD8 responses.

Each cDNA molecule carried a unique molecular identifier. TCRdb itself ran the 5' RACE reads through MiXCR, one entry per CDR3 protein. This table has over 50,000 distinct CDR3 sequences, about 10% appearing once. In its sample, this clonotype was seen many times. Its antigen is unidentified. The source of this sequence is an adult who was a healthcare worker with PCR-confirmed SARS-CoV-2 infection or an uninfected control (not recorded which). Material: whole blood.

In DNA form, the CDR3 reads TGTGCCAGCAGTTTTTTGCTCGGGAGCTCCTACGAGCAGTACTTC. The encoded protein is CASSFLLGSSYEQYF. The chain recombines TRBV27 with TRBJ2-7, with TRBD2 as a possible D gene (6 bases). V was pared by 3 bases and J by 0 bases, with 12 bases between. Germline CDR1 reads MNHEY; CDR2 reads SMNVEV (reference sequence). The CDR3 consists of 15 residues.